This TCR beta chain originates from a study of identical twins. Unique molecular identifiers were present on the cDNA, and a universal primer site came from template switching. TCRdb re-analysed the 5' RACE reads in MiXCR, keeping a single row per CDR3 protein. The sample lists 1.5 million to 2 million distinct CDR3 sequences; roughly a third were seen once. The germline V gene has CDR1 LNHNV and CDR2 YYDKDF (reference sequence). V lost 1 base, J lost 2 bases, and 5 bases lay in between. The CDR3 is 14 amino acids. Everyone who donated was a healthy Caucasian. Remarks on this clonotype: Its antigen is unknown.

Study-level results: The study found excess low generation probability among twin-shared out-of-frame alpha sequences. Cord blood beta clonotypes present at high abundance carried fewer insertions; no such pattern appeared in memory repertoires.

This chain uses TRBV15 with TRBJ1-4; D remains unclear. This receptor was obtained from a newborn girl in good health. The material sequenced was cord blood. CDR3 region: CATSRGDTNEKLFF. Written as DNA, the CDR3 is TGTGCCACCAGCAGAGGAGACACTAATGAAAAACTGTTTTTT.